This T cell receptor beta chain was observed in a study of immune heterogeneity within non-small cell lung tumors (dated by TCRdb to the late 2010s). A note on the overall study: By histology, the tumors were a handful of squamous cell carcinomas, 10 non-squamous carcinomas and 1 tumor not otherwise specified. Whole-exome sequencing, RNA-seq and TCR beta repertoire sequencing were combined for multiple spatially distinct regions from each NSCLC tumor so that intratumoral immune heterogeneity could be examined. Transcriptome data were available for just approximately 40 loci from around eleven patients, whereas TCR repertoire analysis spanned 55 to 70 tumor loci from about 15 patients. For mutant peptides 8 to 11 amino acids long, netMHCpan-3.0 predicted neoantigen binding to the HLA alleles of each patient. The investigation overall reported the following: For the most part, high-frequency TCR beta clonotypes differed from one individual patient to another. Within a patient, identical dominant CDR3B clonotypes were found to recur across loci, yet unique high-frequency clones were also harbored in different tumor locations. Local tumor mutational burden and local T-cell repertoire clonality had a statistically significant but moderate positive correlation (R about 0.3).

This clonotype is judged medium-sized (0.01 to 0.1%). Its antigen target is currently unknown. The record has no base qualities; no much larger clone is one base away. Genomic DNA extracted from bulk tumor tissue served as TCR template, with 600 to 700 ng gDNA amplified per sample. During surgery, multiple biopsies were taken from each primary tumor, with sampling sites spaced as far apart as possible within the tumor mass. The study cohort was described as untreated, and patients were newly diagnosed NSCLC cases undergoing curative surgery. Donors were roughly 15 newly diagnosed non-small cell lung cancer patients undergoing surgery with curative intent. Two independent pathologists reviewed the resected tumor masses. Only high-quality DNA and RNA samples were carried forward to sequencing. The TCR beta CDR3 region was amplified with a multiplex PCR system whose first round ran for around 10 cycles using 32 V-gene forward primers and 13 J-gene reverse primers. The first PCR round used a QIAGEN Multiplex PCR Kit, and the primer sequences were filed in Chinese patent CN105087789A. Illumina universal primers were added in a second PCR round performed with the Phusion High-Fidelity PCR Kit. Sequencing of the TCR libraries was done on the Illumina HiSeq X Ten platform in paired-end mode with a 151 bp read length. The published analysis was carried out like this. Cutadapt removed reads without multiplex PCR primers, PEAR merged read pairs, and MiXCR with default settings called CDR3 regions. Shannon entropy measured repertoire diversity, and clonality was calculated as one minus the Shannon entropy divided by the ln of the count of productive unique sequences. Clonotypes present at frequencies of at least 0.5% were defined as dominant or high-frequency T-cell clones. Clones were called with MiXCR by TCRdb after fastp trimmed the public reads at Q25, and only in-frame beta chains were retained. Identical CDR3 protein sequences are pooled into one entry, listed with their most common genes and DNA. TCRdb's processing, not the authors' own work, is the source of the V and J calls. This sample lists roughly 5,000 distinct CDR3 sequences; over 20% were detected once. Around 16% of the sample goes to the ten largest clones.

Spanning cysteine to phenylalanine, the CDR3 consists of 13 amino acids. The DNA shown is the 39-base CDR3, in frame from base 1. The germline V gene (reference sequence) provides CDR1 SEHNR and CDR2 FQNEAQ. Trimming at the junction amounts to 0 bases on V and 3 bases on J, and the germline ends lie 5 bases apart. The sample taken for sequencing was lung tumor tissue. This clonotype originated in a man in his 60s with non-small cell lung cancer. The sequence joins TRBV7-9 to TRBJ1-1; the D gene is unclear. The DNA is as follows: TGTGCCAGCAGCTTAGCCGGGGACACTGAAGCTTTCTTT. Its protein is CASSLAGDTEAFF.